The clone carrying this TCR beta chain is deemed medium-sized. Its antigen is not identified. Blood RNA came from unsorted whole blood; germline DNA was also extracted. This entry is derived from a study of tumor-infiltrating lymphocytes in primary liver carcinoma. Whole-study context: Men and women, 30 to 69 years of age, made up the patients. Regardless of tissue type, samples showed similar yields of roughly 3.5 to 7.5 million productive TCRbeta reads. Measuring about 4.2 to 10 cm across, the tumors were staged as T1-T3 N0M0.

Findings and caveats of the study: Tumor-adjacent and tumor-blood pairs shared less of their repertoires than tumor region pairs shared.

CDR3 length equals 15 residues. With V trimmed by 5 bases and J by 7 bases, 7 bases remained unmatched. Germline V CDR1 and CDR2: SGHAT, FQNNGV. Starting from approximately 500 ng of total RNA, TCR beta cDNA was produced with a primer in the constant region. Three rounds of nested multiplex PCR with slightly modified ARM-PCR produced TCR beta libraries. TRBV1-TRBV30 forward and Cbeta reverse primers drove the first two roughly 9-cycle rounds. A single record per CDR3 protein comes from TCRdb applying MiXCR to the multiplex PCR reads. This table holds approximately 330,000 distinct CDR3 sequences, around 60% found once.

Sequencing used peripheral blood. The sequence was collected from a man between 35 and 55 years old with primary liver carcinoma and hepatitis B virus infection. V usage is TRBV11-2 and J usage is TRBJ2-1; 11 bases fit TRBD2. The CDR3 sequence is CASSLTSGSTNEQFF. CDR3 nucleotide sequence: TGTGCCAGCAGCCTAACTAGCGGGAGTACGAATGAGCAGTTCTTC.